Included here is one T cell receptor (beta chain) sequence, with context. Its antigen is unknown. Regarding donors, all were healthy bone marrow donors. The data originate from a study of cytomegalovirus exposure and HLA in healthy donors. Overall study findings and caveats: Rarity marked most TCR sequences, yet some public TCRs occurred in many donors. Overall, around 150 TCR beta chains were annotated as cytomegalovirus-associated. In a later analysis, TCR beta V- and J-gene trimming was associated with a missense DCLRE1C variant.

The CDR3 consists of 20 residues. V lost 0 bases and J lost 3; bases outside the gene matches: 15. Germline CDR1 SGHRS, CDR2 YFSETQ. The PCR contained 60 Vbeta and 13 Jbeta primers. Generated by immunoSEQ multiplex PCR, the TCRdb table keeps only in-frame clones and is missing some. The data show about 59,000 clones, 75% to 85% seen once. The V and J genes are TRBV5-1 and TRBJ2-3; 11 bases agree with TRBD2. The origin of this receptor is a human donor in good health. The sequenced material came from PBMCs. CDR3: CASSLDSRLAGGTGTDTQYF. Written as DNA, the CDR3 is TGCGCCAGCAGCTTGGATTCGCGGCTAGCGGGAGGAACCGGGACAGATACGCAGTATTTT.